A selection of T cell receptor beta chains follows, all from one sample in a study of blood T cell repertoires in COVID-19. The method was immunoSEQ multiplex PCR; TCRdb's version includes in-frame clones alone and lacks a portion of them. This sample yields 250,000 or so clones, of which 70% to 90% are seen a single time; less than 8% belongs to the top ten. Sample: peripheral blood. These receptors all stem from a man aged 60-69 years with acute or convalescent COVID-19. CDR3s include the opening cysteine and the closing phenylalanine or tryptophan. A D gene is named only where the DNA matches it firmly. Some rows have no size entry. The others give once, few or many, or a class for an expanded clone.

abundance: -
j_gene: TRBJ2-7
v_gene: TRBV4-3
d_gene: TRBD1
CDR3nt: TGCGCCAGCAGCCAAAACAACATCGGGACAGGGAGTTACGAGCAGTACTTC
CDR3aa: CASSQNNIGTGSYEQYF

abundance: -
j_gene: TRBJ1-5
v_gene: TRBV6-1
d_gene: -
CDR3nt: TGTGCCAGCAGTGAAGGGGGGGGCAACCAGCCCCAGCATTTT
CDR3aa: CASSEGGGNQPQHF

abundance: -
j_gene: TRBJ2-1
v_gene: TRBV12-5
d_gene: TRBD2
CDR3nt: TGTGCTAGTGGTTTGGGACTAGCGGGTAGCTCCTACAATGAGCAGTTCTTC
CDR3aa: CASGLGLAGSSYNEQFF

abundance: few
j_gene: TRBJ2-7
v_gene: TRBV2
d_gene: TRBD1
CDR3nt: TGTGCCAGCAGCGGGACAGGCCTGTACGAGCAGTACTTC
CDR3aa: CASSGTGLYEQYF

abundance: -
j_gene: TRBJ2-7
v_gene: TRBV28
d_gene: -
CDR3nt: TGTGCCAGCAGTACCCCCTTGACGGCGGGCTACGAGCAGTACTTC
CDR3aa: CASSTPLTAGYEQYF

abundance: -
j_gene: TRBJ1-2
v_gene: TRBV28
d_gene: TRBD1
CDR3nt: TGTGCCAGCAGTCTCCGGGACAGGGGTGGCTACACCTTC
CDR3aa: CASSLRDRGGYTF

abundance: -
j_gene: TRBJ1-1
v_gene: TRBV15
d_gene: -
CDR3nt: TGTGCCACCAGCAGAGATAGATTCGGGACTGAAGCTTTCTTT
CDR3aa: CATSRDRFGTEAFF

abundance: -
j_gene: TRBJ1-5
v_gene: TRBV11-3
d_gene: TRBD1
CDR3nt: TGTGCCAGCAGCTTAGGAGGAGACAGGGCTAAGCCCCAGCATTTT
CDR3aa: CASSLGGDRAKPQHF

abundance: -
j_gene: TRBJ1-6
v_gene: TRBV11-2
d_gene: TRBD1
CDR3nt: TGTGCCAGCAGCCGGGACAGATATAATTCACCCCTCCACTTT
CDR3aa: CASSRDRYNSPLHF

abundance: once
j_gene: TRBJ2-7
v_gene: TRBV29-1
d_gene: TRBD2
CDR3nt: TGCAGCGTTGAAGGGGCTAGCGGGAGTATCTACGAGCAGTACTTC
CDR3aa: CSVEGASGSIYEQYF

abundance: -
j_gene: TRBJ2-7
v_gene: TRBV10-3
d_gene: TRBD1
CDR3nt: TGTGCCATCAGCGACAGGGGAAGCTACGAGCAGTACTTC
CDR3aa: CAISDRGSYEQYF

abundance: -
j_gene: TRBJ1-2
v_gene: TRBV28
d_gene: TRBD1
CDR3nt: TGTGCCAGCAGTTTAAGCACAGGGGGCGTCTATGGCTACACCTTC
CDR3aa: CASSLSTGGVYGYTF

abundance: -
j_gene: TRBJ2-2
v_gene: TRBV2
d_gene: TRBD2
CDR3nt: TGTGCCAGCAGTGGGGACTACCTCACCGGGGAGCTGTTTTTT
CDR3aa: CASSGDYLTGELFF

abundance: -
j_gene: TRBJ1-2
v_gene: TRBV7-9
d_gene: TRBD1
CDR3nt: TGTGCCAGCAGGGAAGGGACAGGGGACTATGGCTACACCTTC
CDR3aa: CASREGTGDYGYTF

abundance: -
j_gene: TRBJ1-2
v_gene: TRBV7-2
d_gene: -
CDR3nt: TGTGCCAGCAGCCCGACACAGGTGTGGGGCTACACCTTC
CDR3aa: CASSPTQVWGYTF

abundance: -
j_gene: TRBJ1-2
v_gene: TRBV28
d_gene: TRBD1
CDR3nt: TGTGCCAGCAGTCGGGACAGGGCCTATGGCTACACCTTC
CDR3aa: CASSRDRAYGYTF

abundance: -
j_gene: TRBJ2-1
v_gene: TRBV27
d_gene: -
CDR3nt: TGTGCCAGCACCGCCGGAGTTCGATACAATGAGCAGTTCTTC
CDR3aa: CASTAGVRYNEQFF

abundance: few
j_gene: TRBJ1-5
v_gene: TRBV19
d_gene: -
CDR3nt: TGTGCCAGTAGTAAGGGGATAGGGCAGCCCCAGCATTTT
CDR3aa: CASSKGIGQPQHF

abundance: -
j_gene: TRBJ1-3
v_gene: TRBV6-6
d_gene: TRBD1
CDR3nt: TGTGCCAGCACCTTGGGACAGACGGGGGGAAACACCATATATTTT
CDR3aa: CASTLGQTGGNTIYF

abundance: few
j_gene: TRBJ1-2
v_gene: TRBV28
d_gene: TRBD1
CDR3nt: TGTGCCAGCAGTCAAACCGGGACAGGGGATGGCTATGGCTACACCTTC
CDR3aa: CASSQTGTGDGYGYTF

abundance: -
j_gene: TRBJ1-3
v_gene: TRBV10-3
d_gene: TRBD1
CDR3nt: TGTGCCATCAGTGAGTCGAGGACAGGGAGCTCTGGAAACACCATATATTTT
CDR3aa: CAISESRTGSSGNTIYF

abundance: -
j_gene: TRBJ1-5
v_gene: TRBV7-2
d_gene: TRBD1
CDR3nt: TGTGCCAGCAGCCCCGGACAGGGCCATCAGCCCCAGCATTTT
CDR3aa: CASSPGQGHQPQHF

abundance: -
j_gene: TRBJ1-3
v_gene: TRBV7-2
d_gene: -
CDR3nt: TGTGCCAGCAGCCTTGAGTATCACTCTGGAAACACCATATATTTT
CDR3aa: CASSLEYHSGNTIYF

abundance: -
j_gene: TRBJ2-3
v_gene: TRBV10-3
d_gene: -
CDR3nt: TGTGCCATCAGTGACGGGCGATTATCGGGGGTCACAGATACGCAGTATTTT
CDR3aa: CAISDGRLSGVTDTQYF

abundance: many
j_gene: TRBJ2-1
v_gene: TRBV19
d_gene: TRBD2
CDR3nt: TGTGCCAGTCACTCTAGCGGAGGAGACAATGAGCAGTTCTTC
CDR3aa: CASHSSGGDNEQFF

abundance: -
j_gene: TRBJ1-4
v_gene: TRBV30
d_gene: -
CDR3nt: TGTGCCTGGAGCGGGGGGTACGGGACGGGGAATGAAAAACTGTTTTTT
CDR3aa: CAWSGGYGTGNEKLFF

abundance: -
j_gene: TRBJ2-7
v_gene: TRBV5-1
d_gene: TRBD2
CDR3nt: TGCGCCAGCAGCATTGGACTAGCGGGAGCCGAGCAGTACTTC
CDR3aa: CASSIGLAGAEQYF

abundance: -
j_gene: TRBJ1-5
v_gene: TRBV5-6
d_gene: -
CDR3nt: TGTGCCAGCAGCTTGAAGGGGTCAGTCATATTGGATCAGCCCCAGCATTTT
CDR3aa: CASSLKGSVILDQPQHF

abundance: once
j_gene: TRBJ1-5
v_gene: TRBV4-1
d_gene: TRBD1
CDR3nt: TGCGCCAGCAGCCCTTATGACAGGGCAAATCAGCCCCAGCATTTT
CDR3aa: CASSPYDRANQPQHF

abundance: -
j_gene: TRBJ2-6
v_gene: TRBV6-6
d_gene: -
CDR3nt: TGTGCCAGCAGCTACAGCGCTCTGGGTGCCAACGTCCTGACTTTC
CDR3aa: CASSYSALGANVLTF

abundance: -
j_gene: TRBJ2-1
v_gene: TRBV6-5
d_gene: TRBD2
CDR3nt: TGTGCCGGCGCGGGAGTCGCCTACAATGAGCAGTTCTTC
CDR3aa: CAGAGVAYNEQFF

abundance: few
j_gene: TRBJ1-1
v_gene: TRBV28
d_gene: -
CDR3nt: TGTGCCAGCAGTGCCCTCGGGGGTACCTACACTGAAGCTTTCTTT
CDR3aa: CASSALGGTYTEAFF

abundance: once
j_gene: TRBJ2-7
v_gene: TRBV29-1
d_gene: -
CDR3nt: TGCAGCGTGACTGGGACTGGCTACGAGCAGTACTTC
CDR3aa: CSVTGTGYEQYF

abundance: -
j_gene: TRBJ2-3
v_gene: TRBV2
d_gene: -
CDR3nt: TGTGCCAGCAATAGCTTCGGTGGGTCAGATACGCAGTATTTT
CDR3aa: CASNSFGGSDTQYF

abundance: -
j_gene: TRBJ2-5
v_gene: TRBV6-5
d_gene: -
CDR3nt: TGTGCCAGCAGCCCAGACCAGGGACTGGGGGAGACCCAGTACTTC
CDR3aa: CASSPDQGLGETQYF

abundance: -
j_gene: TRBJ1-1
v_gene: TRBV6-5
d_gene: -
CDR3nt: TGTGCCAGCAGTCTCCGACAGACTAACACTGAAGCTTTCTTT
CDR3aa: CASSLRQTNTEAFF

abundance: -
j_gene: TRBJ2-5
v_gene: TRBV6-2/TRBV6-3
d_gene: -
CDR3nt: TGTGCCAGCAGTTTACCCGACTTGGAAGAGACCCAGTACTTC
CDR3aa: CASSLPDLEETQYF

abundance: -
j_gene: TRBJ2-3
v_gene: TRBV27
d_gene: -
CDR3nt: TGTGCCAGCAGTGTCACAGGGAGAACCACAGATACGCAGTATTTT
CDR3aa: CASSVTGRTTDTQYF

abundance: -
j_gene: TRBJ2-5
v_gene: TRBV19
d_gene: TRBD1
CDR3nt: TGTGCCAGTAGCCCGACCGGGACAGGGTTACAAGAGACCCAGTACTTC
CDR3aa: CASSPTGTGLQETQYF

abundance: once
j_gene: TRBJ1-6
v_gene: TRBV5-1
d_gene: TRBD1
CDR3nt: TGCGCCAGCAGCCGGGACAGGGGGTCTAATTCACCCCTCCACTTT
CDR3aa: CASSRDRGSNSPLHF

abundance: -
j_gene: TRBJ2-1
v_gene: TRBV7-6
d_gene: TRBD1
CDR3nt: TGTGCCAGCAGCTTCCGGGACAGGGGGAAGGATGAGCAGTTCTTC
CDR3aa: CASSFRDRGKDEQFF

abundance: -
j_gene: TRBJ1-4
v_gene: TRBV4-3
d_gene: TRBD1
CDR3nt: TGCGCCAGCAGCCAAGGGGACAGAGTCGTGGTGCGGGGTGAAAAACTGTTTTTT
CDR3aa: CASSQGDRVVVRGEKLFF

abundance: -
j_gene: TRBJ1-2
v_gene: TRBV13
d_gene: TRBD1
CDR3nt: TGTGCCAGCAGCTCCTCCCGGACAGGGAACGGCTACACCTTC
CDR3aa: CASSSSRTGNGYTF

abundance: once
j_gene: TRBJ1-1
v_gene: TRBV7-2
d_gene: -
CDR3nt: TGTGCCAGCAGCCCACAGGGCAGGATGAACACTGAAGCTTTCTTT
CDR3aa: CASSPQGRMNTEAFF

abundance: -
j_gene: TRBJ2-3
v_gene: TRBV19
d_gene: TRBD1
CDR3nt: TGTGCCAGTAGTCCACGACAGGGGATAGATACGCAGTATTTT
CDR3aa: CASSPRQGIDTQYF

abundance: -
j_gene: TRBJ1-2
v_gene: TRBV27
d_gene: TRBD1
CDR3nt: TGTGCCAGCAGTCACAGGGGGCGTTTTGGCTACACCTTC
CDR3aa: CASSHRGRFGYTF

abundance: -
j_gene: TRBJ1-4
v_gene: TRBV5-6
d_gene: -
CDR3nt: TGTGCCAGCAGCTTACAGGGTTATAATGAAAAACTGTTTTTT
CDR3aa: CASSLQGYNEKLFF

abundance: -
j_gene: TRBJ2-1
v_gene: TRBV27
d_gene: TRBD2
CDR3nt: TGTGCCAGCAGTTTTTCGGCCGGGGTGGGAGGGGAGCAGTTCTTC
CDR3aa: CASSFSAGVGGEQFF

abundance: few
j_gene: TRBJ1-3
v_gene: TRBV10-3
d_gene: -
CDR3nt: TGTGCCATCAGTGCAGGGGCTGGAAACACCATATATTTT
CDR3aa: CAISAGAGNTIYF

abundance: -
j_gene: TRBJ2-2
v_gene: TRBV9
d_gene: TRBD2
CDR3nt: TGTGCCAGCAGCGCGAGCGGGAGGGCCGGCGGGGAGCTGTTTTTT
CDR3aa: CASSASGRAGGELFF

abundance: -
j_gene: TRBJ2-7
v_gene: TRBV28
d_gene: -
CDR3nt: TGTGCCGTACCTGCGGGACCCAGGAGCTCCTACGAGCAGTACTTC
CDR3aa: CAVPAGPRSSYEQYF